The 32 T cell receptor beta chains presented below share a single source sample, sequenced in a study of shared clonotypes between healthy human individuals. The method was immunoSEQ multiplex PCR; TCRdb's version includes in-frame clones alone and lacks a portion of them. Here the sample spans around 560,000 clones, approximately 95% being singletons. Naivety among CD8 cells was defined by CD45RO negativity and positive CCR7 selection, thereby excluding terminally differentiated effector memory CD45RA+ cells. Sequenced: naive CD8+ T cells sorted from blood. Every receptor here comes from a young woman in good health.

The gene calls are TRBV28 and TRBJ1-3; D is possibly TRBD1 (6 bases). This CDR3 comprises 15 residues. V was cut by 6 bases and J by 4 bases, with 16 bases left in between. The germline V gene has CDR1 MDHEN and CDR2 SYDVKM. The CDR3 loop is CASSLTRGSGNTIYF. The CDR3, as DNA: TGTGCCAGCAGCCTTACCAGGGGTTCGGGAAACACCATATATTTT.

The chain joins TRBV27 to TRBJ2-7; D gene uncertain. In germline, CDR1 is MNHEY, CDR2 SMNVEV (reference sequence). The CDR3 covers 13 residues. Deletions cut 2 bases from V and 3 bases from J, with 8 bases between. DNA for the CDR3: TGTGCCAGCAGTTTACGCCTTCACTACGAGCAGTACTTC. Its protein product is CASSLRLHYEQYF.

The chain links TRBV27 to TRBJ2-7; 10 nucleotides agree with TRBD2. Trimming took 2 bases from V and 3 from J; bases not matched to a gene: 4. There are 15 residues in the CDR3. The germline V gene has CDR1 MNHEY and CDR2 SMNVEV (reference sequence). The CDR3 nucleotides read TGTGCCAGCAGTTTAGCTAGCGGGAGTATCTACGAGCAGTACTTC. This gives the protein CASSLASGSIYEQYF.

A single count supports this clone. CDR3 sequence: CASSYPGTNNEQFF. DNA for the CDR3: TGTGCCAGCAGTTACCCCGGGACAAACAATGAGCAGTTCTTC. V is TRBV6-5 and J is TRBJ2-1, with TRBD1 as a possible D gene (6 bases). Trimming left V 2 bases short and J 5 bases short, with 10 bases between. Germline V gene lookup returns CDR1 MNHEY and CDR2 SVGAGI. This CDR3 is built from 14 residues.

This rearrangement joins TRBV5-4 to TRBJ2-7; the D gene is possibly TRBD2 (5 bases). The CDR3 spans 14 residues. The ends were cut back, 4 bases at V and 0 bases at J, with 11 bases in the middle. CDR1 is SGHNT and CDR2 is YYREEE in the germline V gene (reference sequence). The DNA of the CDR3 is TGTGCCAGCAGCCCCGGAGGCCTCTCCTACGAGCAGTACTTC. Amino acid sequence: CASSPGGLSYEQYF.

The rearrangement joins TRBV7-9 to TRBJ1-5; 9 bases align to TRBD1. V lost 5 bases, J lost 0 bases, and 8 bases stayed unmatched. Germline V gene data show CDR1 as SEHNR and CDR2 as FQNEAQ (reference sequence). The CDR3 sequence is 17 residues long. The CDR3 region is CASSPGQGQDSNQPQHF. In DNA form, the CDR3 reads TGTGCCAGCAGCCCCGGACAGGGGCAGGATAGCAATCAGCCCCAGCATTTT. Supplemented by reference TRBV7-9 and TRBJ1-5, the full variable domain reads DTGVSQNPRHKITKRGQNVTFRCDPISEHNRLYWYRQTLGQGPEFLTYFQNEAQLEKSRLLSDRFSAERPKGSFSTLEIQRTEQGDSAMYLCASSPGQGQDSNQPQHFGDGTRLSIL.

The chain uses TRBV28 and TRBJ2-5, with D perhaps matching TRBD1 or TRBD2 (5 bases each). The J call may be incorrect, as the DNA end agrees better with TRBJ2-7. The CDR3 contains 13 residues. Germline V gene sequence: CDR1 MDHEN, CDR2 SYDVKM. This CDR3 is CASSLPGSGEQYF. For the CDR3, the DNA is TGTGCCAGCAGTTTACCAGGGAGCGGCGAGCAGTACTTC.

The rearrangement links TRBV4-2 to TRBJ1-1; 8 bases fit TRBD1. The trim removed 4 bases at V and 4 bases at J, leaving 11 bases unmatched. CDR3 length equals 16 residues. Germline loops: CDR1 LGHNA, CDR2 YNFKEQ. CDR3 region: CASSPEQGGGGTEAFF. DNA for the CDR3: TGTGCCAGCAGCCCGGAACAGGGGGGGGGAGGCACTGAAGCTTTCTTT.

This chain joins TRBV6-4 and TRBJ2-2; the D call may be TRBD1 or TRBD2 (5 bases each). Trimming pared 4 bases from V and 4 bases from J, leaving 16 bases between. Germline CDR1 MRHNA, CDR2 SNTAGT. The CDR3 length is 16 residues. The CDR3 reads CASSAIREKTTGELFF. CDR3 nucleotides: TGTGCCAGCAGTGCGATCAGGGAGAAAACCACCGGGGAGCTGTTTTTT.

J is TRBJ2-1 and V is TRBV28; D gene unclear. Trimming took 4 bases from V and 8 from J, leaving 15 bases between them. Germline CDR1 MDHEN, CDR2 SYDVKM. This CDR3 has 14 residues. The CDR3 spells CASSSSMARDEQFF. The DNA for the CDR3 is TGTGCCAGCAGTTCCTCGATGGCCCGGGATGAGCAGTTCTTC. Supplemented by reference TRBV28 and TRBJ2-1, the full variable domain reads DVKVTQSSRYLVKRTGEKVFLECVQDMDHENMFWYRQDPGLGLRLIYFSYDVKMKEKGDIPEGYSVSREKKERFSLILESASTNQTSMYLCASSSSMARDEQFFGPGTRLTVL.

V gene TRBV11-3 combines with J gene TRBJ1-5; TRBD1 matches 10 bases. From germline, CDR1 is SGHNT and CDR2 YENEEA. The V and J ends lost 3 bases and 2 bases, in that order; junction bases with no gene match: 10. The CDR3 runs to 18 residues. In DNA form, the CDR3 reads TGTGCCAGCAGCTTCAGGACAGGGGGAGGTGAGGGCAATCAGCCCCAGCATTTT. The encoded protein is CASSFRTGGGEGNQPQHF.

This chain links TRBV27 with TRBJ1-1; the D gene is possibly TRBD1 (6 bases). Germline-derived CDR1 and CDR2 are MNHEY and SMNVEV (reference sequence). With 8 bases removed from V and 5 bases from J, the gap between germline ends came to 18 bases. There are 14 residues in the CDR3. This chain's CDR3 is CASVRGGLWTEAFF. In DNA, the CDR3 is TGTGCCAGCGTCCGAGGGGGACTGTGGACTGAAGCTTTCTTT.

The V and J genes are TRBV7-2 and TRBJ2-7; D call uncertain. Germline V gene sequence: CDR1 SGHTA, CDR2 FQGNSA. The CDR3 spans 13 residues. Trimming shortened V by 2 bases and J by 3 bases, and 8 bases separated the two germline ends. This CDR3 reads CASSLRTHYEQYF. For the CDR3, the DNA is TGTGCCAGCAGCTTAAGGACCCACTACGAGCAGTACTTC.

CDR3 amino acids: CASSVAAGRSSYEQYF. As DNA, the CDR3 is TGTGCCAGCAGCGTAGCTGCAGGGAGGAGCTCCTACGAGCAGTACTTC. The chain is built from TRBV9 and TRBJ2-7, with D maybe TRBD2 (6 bases). The V gene's germline CDR1 is SGDLS and CDR2 YYNGEE. The CDR3 length is 16 residues. V was clipped by 0 bases and J by 0 bases, with 13 bases between them.

This chain uses TRBV4-1 with TRBJ2-5, with TRBD2 identical over 12 bases. The DNA end is a closer match to TRBJ2-7, so the J assignment may be wrong. Germline V gene data show CDR1 as MGHRA and CDR2 as YSYEKL. CDR3 length: 15 residues. The CDR3 protein is CASSLRTSGTYEQYF. As DNA, the CDR3 is TGCGCCAGCAGCCTCAGGACTAGCGGGACCTACGAGCAGTACTTC.

The CDR3 spells CASSIDAQGGTEAFF. DNA for the CDR3: TGTGCCAGTAGTATAGACGCACAGGGAGGCACTGAAGCTTTCTTT. This chain joins TRBV19 and TRBJ1-1; D possibly corresponds to TRBD1 (6 bases). The CDR3 contains 15 residues. V was clipped by 0 bases and J by 4 bases, with 12 bases between them. The germline V gene encodes CDR1 LNHDA and CDR2 SQIVND (reference sequence).

V usage is TRBV7-9 and J usage is TRBJ1-5; the D gene is possibly TRBD1 (5 bases). The CDR3 is 14 residues long. V shed 4 bases and J shed 7 bases, with 14 bases lying between them. Germline assignment: CDR1 SEHNR and CDR2 FQNEAQ (reference sequence). The DNA for the CDR3 is TGTGCCAGCAGCTCCGAACGACAGTTCCAGCCCCAGCATTTT. The encoded protein is CASSSERQFQPQHF.

V is TRBV28 and J is TRBJ1-2; perhaps TRBD1 as D (6 bases). The CDR3 is made up of 14 amino acids. Trimming shortened V by 7 bases and J by 4 bases, and 16 bases separated the two germline ends. Germline V lookup: CDR1 MDHEN, CDR2 SYDVKM. The DNA for the CDR3 is TGTGCCAGCATTCCGACAGGAGATTCCTATGGCTACACCTTC. It codes for CASIPTGDSYGYTF.

This sequence joins TRBV27 and TRBJ2-7, with a weak D call TRBD2 (5 bases). V lost 6 bases and J 3 bases, leaving 9 bases between the germline ends. CDR3 length: 12 amino acids. CDR1 MNHEY and CDR2 SMNVEV come from the germline V gene (reference sequence). CDR3: CASSEGNYEQYF. The CDR3 DNA reads as TGTGCCAGCAGCGAGGGTAACTACGAGCAGTACTTC.

This clone was recorded once. A much larger clone is a single base away; this may be a read error. The chain recombines TRBV9 with TRBJ2-7, with unresolved D. This CDR3 has 11 residues. Germline values: CDR1 SGDLS, CDR2 YYNGEE. Trimming removed 4 bases from V and 2 bases from J, with 4 bases in between. The CDR3 reads CASSSAYEQYF. The CDR3 DNA follows: TGTGCCAGCAGCTCGGCCTACGAGCAGTACTTC.

The chain employs TRBV2 and TRBJ2-1, with 8 nucleotides matching TRBD2. Unmatched junction bases numbered 2, after V lost 8 bases and J lost 5 bases. Germline V lookup: CDR1 SNHLY, CDR2 FYNNEI. The CDR3 consists of 12 residues. In DNA form, the CDR3 reads TGTGCCAGCGGGACTAGGGACAATGAGCAGTTCTTC. Translating gives CASGTRDNEQFF.

This chain joins TRBV4-1 and TRBJ2-7; D might be TRBD1 (5 bases). The length of the CDR3 is 16 residues. The ends were cut back, 0 bases at V and 5 bases at J, with 17 bases in the middle. CDR1 and CDR2 from the germline V gene are MGHRA and YSYEKL. Here the CDR3 DNA reads TGCGCCAGCAGCCAAGAACCTGGGGCACGGTCGGACGAGCAGTACTTC. Amino acid sequence: CASSQEPGARSDEQYF.

The chain joins TRBV27 to TRBJ2-1, with 8 positions matching TRBD1. The CDR3 length is 15 residues. Germline V gene data show CDR1 as MNHEY and CDR2 as SMNVEV (reference sequence). V lost 5 bases to trimming and J lost 4 bases; unmatched junction nucleotides: 7. The CDR3 nucleotides are TGTGCCAGCAGTCCCCCGGGACAGGCTTACAATGAGCAGTTCTTC. Translating gives CASSPPGQAYNEQFF.

The genes are TRBV6-5 and TRBJ1-5, with D unresolved. This CDR3 is 15 amino acids long. V was shortened by 6 bases and J by 2 bases, with 14 bases between the two germline ends. Germline CDR1 is MNHEY and CDR2 is SVGAGI. Written as DNA, the CDR3 is TGTGCCAGCAGCCCATTTCAGGAGGGCAATCAGCCCCAGCATTTT. Amino acid sequence: CASSPFQEGNQPQHF.

Concerning this clone: The identical CDR3 is also encoded by other nucleotide sequences in the sample. The chain recombines TRBV5-4 with TRBJ2-7; D gene ambiguous. The CDR3 has 11 residues. The germline CDR1 and CDR2 sequences are SGHNT and YYREEE (reference sequence). V shed 4 bases and J shed 4 bases, with 6 bases lying between them. The CDR3 loop reads CASSNLYEQYF. The DNA for the CDR3 is TGTGCCAGCAGCAACCTTTACGAGCAGTACTTC.

This chain links TRBV7-2 with TRBJ2-7, with TRBD2 as a possible D gene (5 bases). V was shortened by 1 base and J by 2 bases, with 9 bases between the two germline ends. The V gene's germline CDR1 is SGHTA and CDR2 FQGNSA. The CDR3 loop spans 14 amino acids. The DNA of the CDR3 is TGTGCCAGCAGCTTAGGGACTTCGACCTACGAGCAGTACTTC. Its translation is CASSLGTSTYEQYF.

The V call is TRBV5-5, the J call TRBJ2-7; 10 nucleotides agree with TRBD1. In germline, CDR1 is SGHKS, CDR2 YYEKEE (reference sequence). This CDR3 region has 14 residues. V lost 4 bases and J lost 7; bases outside the gene matches: 8. The CDR3 DNA reads TGTGCCAGCAGCCCCGGGACAGGGGAATCGGAGCAGTACTTC. Encoded protein: CASSPGTGESEQYF.

This chain joins TRBV27 and TRBJ2-1, with a possible D match to TRBD2 (6 bases). The CDR3 length is 15 residues. Germline V gives CDR1 MNHEY, CDR2 SMNVEV (reference sequence). V lost 5 bases, J lost 6 bases, and 17 bases lay in between. The CDR3 loop is CASSGPAGLSNEQFF. CDR3 nucleotide sequence: TGTGCCAGCAGTGGGCCAGCGGGTCTCTCCAATGAGCAGTTCTTC.

For this clone: The same CDR3 also results from other DNA sequences found in this sample. The rearrangement uses TRBV15 and TRBJ1-1; D not resolved. Trimming stripped 1 base from V and 5 bases from J, with 5 bases between. Germline loops: CDR1 LNHNV, CDR2 YYDKDF (reference sequence). The CDR3 loop spans 12 amino acids. CDR3 DNA: TGTGCCACCAGCAGAGGGTCTACTGAAGCTTTCTTT. The encoded protein is CATSRGSTEAFF. Variable domain in full (rest from reference TRBV15 and TRBJ1-1): DAMVIQNPRYQVTQFGKPVTLSCSQTLNHNVMYWYQQKSSQAPKLLFHYYDKDFNNEADTPDNFQSRRPNTSFCFLDIRSPGLGDTAMYLCATSRGSTEAFFGQGTRLTVV.

Concerning this clone itself: Other DNA sequences from this sample encode an identical CDR3 as well. V is TRBV19 and J is TRBJ2-7; TRBD2 agrees at 8 bases. With V trimmed by 3 bases and J by 3 bases, 4 bases remained unmatched. This CDR3 has 14 amino acids. CDR1 and CDR2 (germline): LNHDA, SQIVND (reference sequence). Here the CDR3 reads CASSILAGGYEQYF. The CDR3 DNA reads TGTGCCAGTAGTATCTTGGCGGGAGGCTACGAGCAGTACTTC.

CDR3 protein: CASSLVRRGAGSEQFF. As DNA, the CDR3 is TGTGCCAGCAGCTTAGTAAGGAGAGGGGCTGGCTCTGAGCAGTTCTTC. The rearrangement uses TRBV7-8 and TRBJ2-1; TRBD1 or TRBD2 may be the D gene (5 bases each). Germline V lookup: CDR1 SGHVS, CDR2 FQNEAQ. Between the trimmed V and J ends, which lost 1 base and 9 bases, there was a span of 19 bases. The CDR3 consists of 16 residues. Based on the CDR3 plus reference TRBV7-8 and TRBJ2-1, the full variable domain is GAGVSQSPRYKVAKRGQDVALRCDPISGHVSLFWYQQALGQGPEFLTYFQNEAQLDKSGLPSDRFFAERPEGSVSTLKIQRTQQEDSAVYLCASSLVRRGAGSEQFFGPGTRLTVL.

On this clone: The sample carries other DNA sequences with the same CDR3. The chain employs TRBV13 and TRBJ1-1; D remains ambiguous. V dropped 5 bases and J dropped 4 bases, with 11 bases sitting between them. Germline V lookup: CDR1 PRHDT, CDR2 FYEKMQ (reference sequence). This CDR3 has 13 amino acids. Written as DNA, the CDR3 is TGTGCCAGCAGCCTTGGGCGATCCACTGAAGCTTTCTTT. It yields the protein CASSLGRSTEAFF.